This T cell receptor (beta chain) was profiled in a study of PD-L1 blockade in urothelial cancer. Study-level information: The researchers analyzed blood 3 weeks (second dose) and 6 weeks after treatment start.

Some clones are missing from TCRdb's copy, which holds only in-frame ones; the method was immunoSEQ multiplex PCR. The profile covers 80,000 to 130,000 clones, with roughly nine tenths appearing a single time and approximately 1% taken by the ten largest. V dropped 7 bases and J dropped 4; count of bases not matched to a gene: 6. The CDR3 is made up of 14 amino acids. Germline values: CDR1 MNHEY, CDR2 SMNVEV (reference sequence). The sequence came from a woman older than 75 with urothelial cancer. V and J are TRBV27 and TRBJ1-4; 7 bases match TRBD1. The specimen was PBMCs, collected around atezolizumab (anti-PD-L1) treatment. The CDR3 sequence is CASKKGANNEKLFF. As DNA, the CDR3 is TGTGCCAGCAAAAAGGGGGCGAATAATGAAAAACTGTTTTTT.